This entry lists 18 T cell receptor beta chains sequenced from one sample in a study of blood T cell repertoires in COVID-19. TCRdb keeps only in-frame clones here, not all; method: immunoSEQ multiplex PCR. Of fewer than 250,000 clones in the sample, 65% to 85% were seen once. Sequenced: peripheral blood. These receptor sequences come from a human donor in a cohort sampled during active COVID-19.

This clone turned up a few times. The chain employs TRBV6-5 and TRBJ2-3; D is undetermined. Trimming took off 0 bases at V and 2 bases at J, with 9 bases between the two ends. This CDR3 has 15 residues. The germline V gene has CDR1 MNHEY and CDR2 SVGAGI. CDR3 residues: CASSYSRINTDTQYF. The CDR3 nucleotides are TGTGCCAGCAGTTACTCTAGAATTAACACAGATACGCAGTATTTT.

The chain couples TRBV9 to TRBJ2-2, with a weak D call TRBD1 (6 bases). Trimming shortened V by 0 bases and J by 3 bases, and 6 bases separated the two germline ends. Looked up from germline, CDR1 is SGDLS and CDR2 is YYNGEE. CDR3 length equals 14 residues. For the CDR3, the DNA is TGTGCCAGCAGCGTAGACAGGGACACCGGGGAGCTGTTTTTT. Its protein is CASSVDRDTGELFF.

J is TRBJ1-6 and V is TRBV27; 10 bases agree with TRBD1. Germline V gives CDR1 MNHEY, CDR2 SMNVEV (reference sequence). CDR3 size: 19 residues. V was pared by 3 bases and J by 7 bases, with 15 bases of the junction left unmatched. Written as DNA, the CDR3 is TGTGCCAGCAGTTTTAGGGGTGTTCGGGACAGGGGTACAAATTCACCCCTCCACTTT. This codes for CASSFRGVRDRGTNSPLHF.

V and J are TRBV6-5 and TRBJ1-3; no definite D call. Germline V lookup: CDR1 MNHEY, CDR2 SVGAGI. The CDR3 has 14 amino acids. The V end was cut by 6 bases, the J end by 8 bases, with 17 bases between. Here the CDR3 reads CASSAGPQRDTIYF. The CDR3 nucleotides are TGTGCCAGCAGCGCAGGCCCTCAGCGGGACACCATATATTTT.

This rearrangement joins TRBV19 to TRBJ1-1; D might be TRBD1 (6 bases). The CDR3 is 14 residues long. V lost 9 bases and J 1 base, leaving 15 bases between the germline ends. CDR1 and CDR2 (germline): LNHDA, SQIVND (reference sequence). The CDR3 loop is CASGWEGENTEAFF. The CDR3 bases are TGTGCCAGCGGATGGGAGGGGGAGAACACTGAAGCTTTCTTT.

This chain uses TRBV28 with TRBJ2-7, with TRBD1 identical over 7 bases. This CDR3 region has 12 residues. Germline V gene data show CDR1 as MDHEN and CDR2 as SYDVKM. V was pared by 7 bases and J by 2 bases, with 2 bases of the junction left unmatched. The CDR3 bases are TGTGCCAGCATAGGGACAGCCTACGAGCAGTACTTC. This codes for CASIGTAYEQYF.

This chain links TRBV9 with TRBJ2-5; D is undetermined. The V gene lost 0 bases and the J gene lost 7 bases, with 10 bases spanning the gap. Germline lookup yields CDR1 SGDLS and CDR2 YYNGEE. The CDR3 spans 13 residues. CDR3 coding DNA: TGTGCCAGCAGCGTAGCCCCAGATGGGACCCAGTACTTC. Amino acids: CASSVAPDGTQYF.

V and J are TRBV6-5 and TRBJ1-3, with no clear D. The CDR3 contains 15 residues. Germline V lookup: CDR1 MNHEY, CDR2 SVGAGI. V was cut by 0 bases and J by 3 bases, with 9 bases left in between. In DNA form, the CDR3 reads TGTGCCAGCAGTTACTCGATAGAGAATGGAAACACCATATATTTT. Translation: CASSYSIENGNTIYF.

The chain is built from TRBV28 and TRBJ2-7, with a weak D call TRBD1 (6 bases). Trimming left V 7 bases short and J 5 bases short, with 21 bases between. This CDR3 is built from 15 residues. Germline CDR1 reads MDHEN; CDR2 reads SYDVKM. CDR3 residues: CASTLGAGDINEQYF. The DNA of the CDR3 is TGTGCCAGCACCCTGGGGGCAGGGGATATCAACGAGCAGTACTTC.

The chain is built from TRBV29-1 and TRBJ2-7, with 10 positions matching TRBD1. The CDR3 contains 14 residues. With V trimmed by 4 bases and J by 5 bases, 8 bases remained unmatched. Per germline, CDR1 SQVTM and CDR2 ANQGSEA. The CDR3 loop reads CSVARTGGGNEQYF. The CDR3 DNA follows: TGCAGCGTTGCAAGGACAGGGGGAGGGAACGAGCAGTACTTC.

Comment on this clone: In the same sample, other DNA sequences code for this CDR3. In nucleotides, the CDR3 is TGTGCCACCAGTGATCGGACAGGGGGGGGCCAAGAGACCCAGTACTTC. It specifies CATSDRTGGGQETQYF. The chain recombines TRBV24-1 with TRBJ2-5; 10 bases agree with TRBD1. CDR3 length: 16 amino acids. Trimming at V came to 3 bases and at J to 1 base, leaving 4 bases not matched to a gene. Germline lookup yields CDR1 KGHDR and CDR2 SFDVKD.

The genes are TRBV4-1 and TRBJ2-7; weak D call: TRBD1 (5 bases). Germline V gives CDR1 MGHRA, CDR2 YSYEKL. V dropped 0 bases and J dropped 2 bases, with 11 bases sitting between them. The CDR3 length is 15 residues. The CDR3 bases are TGCGCCAGCAGCCAAGACGGCAGGGCGGCCTACGAGCAGTACTTC. It codes for CASSQDGRAAYEQYF.

This chain uses TRBV10-1 with TRBJ2-3; D perhaps matches TRBD2 (6 bases). Deletions cut 0 bases from V and 0 bases from J, with 10 bases between. In germline, CDR1 is WNHNN, CDR2 SYGVQD (reference sequence). The CDR3 runs 16 residues. CDR3 amino acids: CASSESQGGSTDTQYF. In DNA form, the CDR3 reads TGCGCCAGCAGTGAGTCGCAGGGAGGTAGCACAGATACGCAGTATTTT.

A few counts support this clone. V is TRBV18 and J is TRBJ1-2; 8 bases are a match to TRBD1. This CDR3 spans 13 amino acids. With 4 bases clipped from V and 6 bases from J, the junction kept 4 bases outside the gene matches. Germline CDR1 is KGHSH and CDR2 is LQKENI. The CDR3 here is CASSLQGEHGYTF. The CDR3 nucleotides read TGTGCCAGCTCACTACAGGGGGAGCATGGCTACACCTTC.

In this sample, this clone turned up a few times. J is TRBJ2-3 and V is TRBV5-6; 8 nucleotides match TRBD2. J was trimmed by 4 bases and V by 4 bases; bases with no gene match: 5. The germline gives CDR1 SGHDT, CDR2 YYEEEE. This CDR3 comprises 14 residues. As DNA, the CDR3 is TGTGCCAGCAGCAAGACTAGCGTTGCAGATACGCAGTATTTT. Its translation is CASSKTSVADTQYF.

This chain connects TRBV5-5 to TRBJ1-5; D not certain. Germline CDR1 reads SGHKS; CDR2 reads YYEKEE (reference sequence). CDR3 length equals 14 residues. The V and J ends lost 2 bases and 0 bases respectively, with 6 bases between them. CDR3 bases: TGTGCCAGCAGCTTTTTCGTTAGCAATCAGCCCCAGCATTTT. Its translation is CASSFFVSNQPQHF.

In its sample, this clone was seen once. The V gene is TRBV6-5, the J gene TRBJ1-5, with TRBD1 matching 7 bases. The CDR3 totals 14 residues. The V gene's germline CDR1 is MNHEY and CDR2 SVGAGI. V shed 6 bases and J 4 bases; nucleotides not matched to a gene: 6. The CDR3 reads CASSRGQRNQPQHF. The DNA of the CDR3 is TGTGCCAGCAGCAGGGGACAGCGGAATCAGCCCCAGCATTTT.

The J gene is TRBJ1-1, the V gene TRBV9, with 8 nucleotides matching TRBD1. This CDR3 spans 15 amino acids. The V and J ends lost 3 bases and 0 bases, in that order; junction bases with no gene match: 4. The germline CDR1 and CDR2 sequences are SGDLS and YYNGEE. The CDR3 spells CASSAGTGLNTEAFF. CDR3 in DNA: TGTGCCAGCAGCGCAGGGACAGGCCTGAACACTGAAGCTTTCTTT.